A single sample is the source of the 5 T cell receptor beta chains below, sequenced in a study of cytomegalovirus exposure and HLA in healthy donors. The PCR had 60 Vbeta and 13 Jbeta primers. This table comes from immunoSEQ multiplex PCR, and its TCRdb copy is limited to in-frame clones, with some not included. The sample lists 150,000 to 200,000 clones, roughly 86% occurring once. Input material: PBMCs. Every receptor here comes from a girl aged 10-17 years in good health and CMV-seropositive.

The rearrangement links TRBV5-6 to TRBJ2-7; perhaps TRBD2 as D (5 bases). V shed 2 bases and J shed 3 bases, with 12 bases lying between them. Germline lookup yields CDR1 SGHDT and CDR2 YYEEEE. The CDR3 has 14 amino acids. The CDR3 spells CASSFDEGFYEQYF. The CDR3, as DNA: TGTGCCAGCAGCTTTGACGAGGGTTTCTACGAGCAGTACTTC.

This clone was seen a few times. This rearrangement joins TRBV19 to TRBJ2-7; TRBD2 matches at 8 bases. Germline V gene sequence: CDR1 LNHDA, CDR2 SQIVND (reference sequence). Unmatched junction bases numbered 6, after V lost 7 bases and J lost 1 base. The CDR3 is 14 amino acids. This CDR3 reads CASTDGGASYEQYF. The CDR3 nucleotides are TGTGCCAGTACCGACGGGGGGGCTTCCTACGAGCAGTACTTC. The complete variable domain, with remaining parts taken from reference TRBV19 and TRBJ2-7, reads DGGITQSPKYLFRKEGQNVTLSCEQNLNHDAMYWYRQDPGQGLRLIYYSQIVNDFQKGDIAEGYSVSREKKESFPLTVTSAQKNPTAFYLCASTDGGASYEQYFGPGTRLTVT.

This chain links TRBV5-5 with TRBJ1-4, with 11 bases identical to TRBD1. Trimming cost V 0 bases and J 7 bases; bases outside gene matches: 5. The CDR3 sequence is 16 residues long. Germline loops: CDR1 SGHKS, CDR2 YYEKEE (reference sequence). The CDR3 loop reads CASSLVVGTGGEKLFF. DNA for the CDR3: TGTGCCAGCAGCTTGGTAGTAGGGACAGGGGGTGAAAAACTGTTTTTT.

In regard to this clone: At one boundary the junction diverges from the germline segment, which might be a read error. This chain joins TRBV5-6 and TRBJ2-1, with 12 bases lining up with TRBD1. The CDR3 is 16 residues long. Looked up from germline, CDR1 is SGHDT and CDR2 is YYEEEE. CDR3 sequence: CASTLGDRGPYNEQFF. CDR3 DNA: TGTGCCAGCACCTTGGGGGACAGGGGGCCGTACAATGAGCAGTTCTTC.

The rearrangement uses TRBV25-1 and TRBJ1-1; D is undetermined. The CDR3 is made up of 14 amino acids. CDR1 is MGHDK, CDR2 SYGVNS, per germline. Trimming left V 5 bases short and J 0 bases short, with 10 bases between. The CDR3 loop is CASSLRRMNTEAFF. In nucleotides, the CDR3 is TGTGCCAGCAGTCTCAGGAGGATGAACACTGAAGCTTTCTTT.